Listed below are T cell receptor beta chains from one sample, sequenced in a study of blood T cell repertoires in COVID-19. The data were produced by immunoSEQ multiplex PCR, yet TCRdb's version contains in-frame clones alone and is incomplete. The sample lists roughly 330,000 clones; around 87% were seen once. Material: PBMCs or T cells enriched from blood (not recorded which). The source is a woman younger than 45 who had recovered from COVID-19. Both conserved end residues are trimmed from each CDR3. The order of the fields is J gene, V gene, CDR3 protein.

TRBJ2-7 | TRBV30 | AWSRGRGPYEQY
TRBJ1-5 | TRBV10-3 | ASSVGVSNQPQH
TRBJ1-3 | TRBV7-2 | ASSPQGVMNTIY
TRBJ1-4 | TRBV5-1 | ASSPEGQANEKLF
TRBJ1-5 | TRBV6-5 | ASSTAGGYQPQH
TRBJ1-2 | TRBV24-1 | ATSDTFHYGYT
TRBJ2-3 | TRBV4-3 | ASSQGLGHRTDTQY
TRBJ2-4 | TRBV19 | ASSGQPSSGKNIQY
TRBJ1-5 | TRBV2 | ASSEQVQGQPQH
TRBJ1-2 | TRBV28 | ASSLVGVHGYT
TRBJ1-4 | TRBV27 | ASSHGPGPGGNEKLF
TRBJ2-2 | TRBV5-1 | ASSLLLAGGSNTGELF
TRBJ2-7 | TRBV6-5 | ASSYSSGFYEQY
TRBJ1-3 | TRBV7-8 | ASTLTGGQTGNTIY
TRBJ1-4 | TRBV6-1 | ASSVTAGTGGEKLF
TRBJ2-5 | TRBV7-8 | ASSVGTTRVGQETQY
TRBJ2-1 | TRBV3-1/TRBV3-2 | ASSQPLSHSYNEQF